The rows below give T cell receptor beta chains drawn from one sample of a study of shared T cell receptors in the human thymus. Here immunoSEQ multiplex PCR was the method, and the copy in TCRdb shows in-frame clones only, minus some. This sample yields some 700,000 clones, of which 85% to 90% are seen a single time; roughly 0.0097% belongs to the top ten. This sample was shared with a second study, whose subject was human thymus T cells.

The sample was thymocytes. These receptors originate from a boy younger than two with a congenital heart defect. Both conserved end residues are part of each CDR3. Each record gives: J gene, D gene, V gene, clone size, CDR3 length, CDR3 protein, CDR3 DNA. The D gene is left open where the match is weak. A clone size is listed for some rows: how often the clone was seen (once, few, many), or a class if it is expanded.

TRBJ2-7,.,TRBV9,.,15,CASSVTPEGGSEQYF,TGTGCCAGCAGCGTAACCCCGGAGGGGGGGAGCGAGCAGTACTTC
TRBJ2-7,.,TRBV5-4,.,17,CASSLSSGDFRGNEQYF,TGTGCCAGCAGCTTAAGCTCTGGGGACTTCAGAGGGAACGAGCAGTACTTC
TRBJ2-7,TRBD2,TRBV2,.,17,CASSVSSGRPISYEQYF,TGTGCCAGCAGTGTGTCTAGCGGGAGGCCCATTTCCTACGAGCAGTACTTC
TRBJ2-7,TRBD1,TRBV27,.,13,CASSFRRDRASYF,TGTGCCAGCAGTTTTCGCCGGGACAGGGCGTCGTACTTC
TRBJ2-2,.,TRBV5-6,few,15,CASSLTGTNTGELFF,TGTGCCAGCAGCTTAACAGGAACGAACACCGGGGAGCTGTTTTTT
TRBJ2-7,TRBD1,TRBV19,.,14,CASTSGTGSYEQYF,TGTGCCAGTACCTCCGGGACAGGGTCCTACGAGCAGTACTTC
TRBJ1-2,TRBD1,TRBV7-2,.,16,CASSQKRDRAFCGYTF,TGTGCCAGCAGCCAGAAAAGGGACAGGGCGTTTTGTGGCTACACCTTC
TRBJ2-3,.,TRBV7-9,.,16,CASSSIPTSPADTQYF,TGTGCCAGCAGCTCGATACCTACTAGCCCGGCGGATACGCAGTATTTT
TRBJ2-7,.,TRBV14,.,15,CASSQAGAGPYEQYF,TGTGCCAGCAGCCAGGCTGGGGCAGGTCCTTACGAGCAGTACTTC
TRBJ2-3,.,TRBV10-1,.,14,CASSEPGGPDTQYF,TGCGCCAGCAGTGAGCCCGGCGGCCCTGATACGCAGTATTTT
TRBJ2-2,.,TRBV5-1,.,14,CASSLAEGAGELFF,TGCGCCAGCAGCTTGGCCGAGGGGGCCGGGGAGCTGTTTTTT
TRBJ2-3,.,TRBV19,few,12,CASSIRGDTQYF,TGTGCCAGTAGTATAAGGGGAGATACGCAGTATTTT
TRBJ1-1,.,TRBV7-6,once,14,CASSTRGVDTEAFF,TGTGCCAGCAGCACCCGGGGGGTAGACACTGAAGCTTTCTTT
TRBJ2-1,TRBD2,TRBV5-8,.,17,CASSPPGLAGSYNEQFF,TGTGCCAGCAGCCCCCCGGGACTAGCGGGTTCCTACAATGAGCAGTTCTTC
TRBJ2-7,TRBD2,TRBV10-3,.,15,CATSGRTSGSYEQYF,TGTGCCACCAGTGGGCGGACTAGCGGGTCCTACGAGCAGTACTTC
TRBJ2-2,TRBD2,TRBV4-3,once,17,CASSQGGGRRGTGELFF,TGCGCCAGCAGCCAGGGCGGGGGAAGGCGAGGCACCGGGGAGCTGTTTTTT
TRBJ2-5,TRBD1,TRBV6-6,few,14,CASSRQGARETQYF,TGTGCCAGCAGTCGACAGGGGGCAAGAGAGACCCAGTACTTC
TRBJ1-1,.,TRBV4-3,.,18,CASSQGHAFDILNTEAFF,TGCGCCAGCAGCCAGGGCCACGCCTTCGACATATTGAACACTGAAGCTTTCTTT
TRBJ1-1,.,TRBV25-1,.,15,CASSESVGGGTEAFF,TGTGCCAGCAGTGAATCCGTAGGAGGCGGGACTGAAGCTTTCTTT
TRBJ1-5,TRBD1,TRBV2,.,21,CASSEALHVSGGPISNQPQHF,TGTGCCAGCAGTGAAGCGCTTCATGTATCAGGGGGGCCTATTAGCAATCAGCCCCAGCATTTT
TRBJ2-3,.,TRBV10-2,.,16,CASSEDPDPRGDTQYF,TGCGCCAGCAGCGAGGACCCCGACCCTAGGGGAGATACGCAGTATTTT
TRBJ2-5,TRBD1,TRBV4-2,.,18,CASSQVSPWTGGRETQYF,TGTGCCAGCAGCCAAGTCTCACCCTGGACAGGGGGTAGAGAGACCCAGTACTTC
TRBJ2-7,TRBD1,TRBV7-9,.,16,CASSSGPGQGIYEQYF,TGTGCCAGCAGCTCAGGTCCTGGACAGGGAATCTACGAGCAGTACTTC
TRBJ2-3,TRBD2,TRBV9,.,16,CASSRPGGRHTDTQYF,TGTGCCAGCAGCCGGCCGGGGGGACGGCACACAGATACGCAGTATTTT
TRBJ2-7,.,TRBV5-4,.,18,CASSLSRVGGIFSYEQYF,TGTGCCAGCAGCTTGTCACGGGTTGGCGGGATATTCTCCTACGAGCAGTACTTC
TRBJ2-7,TRBD2,TRBV7-2,.,17,CASSLAETSGSSYEQYF,TGTGCCAGCAGCTTAGCGGAGACTAGCGGGAGCTCCTACGAGCAGTACTTC
TRBJ2-7,TRBD2,TRBV25-1,.,18,CASSEDRAGVAPTYEQYF,TGTGCCAGCAGTGAAGATAGAGCGGGAGTCGCCCCTACCTACGAGCAGTACTTC
TRBJ2-3,TRBD1,TRBV4-3,.,20,CASSHSNPGQGAKASNTQYF,TGCGCCAGCAGCCATTCCAACCCGGGACAGGGGGCGAAGGCTTCGAATACGCAGTATTTT
TRBJ1-1,.,TRBV9,.,14,CASSAGGGGTEAFF,TGTGCCAGCAGCGCCGGCGGGGGTGGAACTGAAGCTTTCTTT
TRBJ2-7,.,TRBV7-2,.,12,CASSLERDEQYF,TGTGCCAGCAGCTTAGAACGGGACGAGCAGTACTTC
TRBJ1-1,.,TRBV20-1,.,11,CPAGGETEAFF,TGCCCGGCGGGGGGGGAGACTGAAGCTTTCTTT
TRBJ2-7,.,TRBV5-8,.,15,CASSPAGTPSYEQYF,TGTGCCAGCAGCCCAGCCGGGACACCATCCTACGAGCAGTACTTC
TRBJ2-1,.,TRBV19,.,12,CASGGPGNEQFF,TGTGCCAGTGGAGGGCCGGGCAATGAGCAGTTCTTC
TRBJ2-5,TRBD1,TRBV11-2,.,18,CASSLYKQGELYQETQYF,TGTGCCAGCAGCTTATATAAACAGGGGGAGCTGTACCAAGAGACCCAGTACTTC
TRBJ2-3,TRBD1,TRBV18,.,16,CASSPWDRGSTDTQYF,TGTGCCAGCTCACCGTGGGACAGGGGGAGCACAGATACGCAGTATTTT
TRBJ1-1,TRBD1,TRBV27,.,17,CASSLLGSGTGKTEAFF,TGTGCCAGCAGTTTATTGGGCTCCGGGACAGGGAAGACTGAAGCTTTCTTT
TRBJ2-5,TRBD2,TRBV7-2,.,17,CASSLPGLAGGQETQYF,TGTGCCAGCAGCCTACCGGGACTAGCGGGAGGCCAAGAGACCCAGTACTTC
TRBJ1-2,TRBD1,TRBV6-5,.,16,CASSSRDRGHRHGYTF,TGTGCCAGCAGTTCCCGGGACAGGGGCCACCGGCATGGCTACACCTTC
TRBJ2-7,TRBD2,TRBV28,.,16,CASSFPLAGGPDEQYF,TGTGCCAGCAGTTTCCCTCTAGCGGGAGGGCCCGACGAGCAGTACTTC
TRBJ2-7,TRBD2,TRBV27,.,15,CASSLYSGSSYEQYF,TGTGCCAGCAGTTTATATAGCGGGAGCTCCTACGAGCAGTACTTC
TRBJ2-2,.,TRBV7-9,.,13,CASSLDTFGELFF,TGTGCCAGCAGCTTAGATACATTCGGGGAGCTGTTTTTT
TRBJ2-1,.,TRBV29-1,once,14,CSVEDRSSYNEQFF,TGCAGCGTTGAAGATAGGAGCTCCTACAATGAGCAGTTCTTC
TRBJ1-3,TRBD1,TRBV19,few,16,CASSIGGQVSGNTIYF,TGTGCCAGTAGTATCGGGGGACAGGTCTCTGGAAACACCATATATTTT
TRBJ2-3,TRBD2,TRBV2,.,17,CASRHPASGNGTDTQYF,TGTGCCAGCAGACATCCGGCTAGCGGGAACGGGACAGATACGCAGTATTTT
TRBJ2-1,.,TRBV29-1,.,12,CSVRRGYNEQFF,TGCAGCGTCCGCCGGGGGTATAATGAGCAGTTCTTC
TRBJ2-1,TRBD2,TRBV5-8,.,15,CASTSGLAALNEQFF,TGTGCCAGCACCTCCGGACTAGCGGCTCTTAATGAGCAGTTCTTC
TRBJ1-1,.,TRBV30,.,12,CAWSAWNTEAFF,TGTGCCTGGAGTGCATGGAACACTGAAGCTTTCTTT
TRBJ1-2,.,TRBV15,.,17,CATSRARGESPCYGYTF,TGTGCCACCAGCAGAGCGCGCGGCGAATCTCCTTGCTATGGCTACACCTTC
TRBJ2-7,.,TRBV5-4,.,14,CASSVGSSSYEQYF,TGTGCCAGCAGCGTGGGCTCGAGCTCCTACGAGCAGTACTTC
TRBJ2-3,.,TRBV7-9,once,14,CASSLSRDTDTQYF,TGTGCCAGCAGCTTATCGAGGGACACAGATACGCAGTATTTT
TRBJ1-1,.,TRBV5-4,few,17,CASIRRVDREQVTEAFF,TGTGCCAGCATACGGCGGGTCGACCGGGAGCAGGTCACTGAAGCTTTCTTT
TRBJ1-4,.,TRBV2,few,14,CASSRHPTNEKLFF,TGTGCCAGCAGTAGACACCCAACTAATGAAAAACTGTTTTTT
TRBJ2-7,TRBD2,TRBV11-2,.,19,CASSLEVRLAGAFTYEQYF,TGTGCCAGCAGCTTAGAAGTACGGCTAGCGGGAGCGTTCACCTACGAGCAGTACTTC
TRBJ2-7,TRBD1,TRBV19,once,14,CASSPGTGSYEQYF,TGTGCCAGTAGCCCCGGGACAGGGTCCTACGAGCAGTACTTC